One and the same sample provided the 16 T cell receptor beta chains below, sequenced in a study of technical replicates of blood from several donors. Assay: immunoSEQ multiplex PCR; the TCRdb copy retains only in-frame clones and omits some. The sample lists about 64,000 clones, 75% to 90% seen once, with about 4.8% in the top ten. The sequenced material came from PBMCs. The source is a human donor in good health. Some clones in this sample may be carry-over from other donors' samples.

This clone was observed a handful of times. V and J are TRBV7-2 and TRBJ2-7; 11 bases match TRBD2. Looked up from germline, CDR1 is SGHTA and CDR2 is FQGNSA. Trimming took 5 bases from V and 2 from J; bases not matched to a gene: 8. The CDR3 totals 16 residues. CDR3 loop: CASSTTSGSPTYEQYF. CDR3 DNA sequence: TGTGCCAGCAGCACCACTAGCGGGAGCCCCACCTACGAGCAGTACTTC.

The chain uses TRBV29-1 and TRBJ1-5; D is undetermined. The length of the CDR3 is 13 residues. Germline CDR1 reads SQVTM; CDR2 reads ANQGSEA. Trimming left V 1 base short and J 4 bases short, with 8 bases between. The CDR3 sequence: CSVEVGDNQPQHF. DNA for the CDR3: TGCAGCGTTGAAGTGGGAGATAATCAGCCCCAGCATTTT.

CDR3 residues: CAHSDPEKLFF. Here the CDR3 DNA reads TGTGCCCACTCCGATCCGGAAAAACTGTTTTTT. The chain links TRBV6-5 to TRBJ1-4; D unresolved. Germline V lookup: CDR1 MNHEY, CDR2 SVGAGI. V was clipped by 11 bases and J by 8 bases, with 12 bases between them. The CDR3 length is 11 residues.

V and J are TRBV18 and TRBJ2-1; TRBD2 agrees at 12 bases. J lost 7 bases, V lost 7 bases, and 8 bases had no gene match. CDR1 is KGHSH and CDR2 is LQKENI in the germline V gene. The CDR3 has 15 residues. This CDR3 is CASYQTSGSGNEQFF. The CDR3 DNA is TGTGCCAGCTACCAGACTAGCGGGAGTGGGAATGAGCAGTTCTTC.

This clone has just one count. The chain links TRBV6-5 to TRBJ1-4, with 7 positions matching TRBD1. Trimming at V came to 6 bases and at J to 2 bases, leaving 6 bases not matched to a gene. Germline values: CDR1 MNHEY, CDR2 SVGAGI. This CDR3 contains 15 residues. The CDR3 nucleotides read TGTGCCAGCAGCCCGACAGGGAGGACTAATGAAAAACTGTTTTTT. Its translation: CASSPTGRTNEKLFF.

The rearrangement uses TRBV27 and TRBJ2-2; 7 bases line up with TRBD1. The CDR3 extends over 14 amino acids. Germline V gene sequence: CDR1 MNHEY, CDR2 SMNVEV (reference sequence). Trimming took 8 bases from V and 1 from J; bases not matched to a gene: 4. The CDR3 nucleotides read TGTGCCAGCTCTGGGACAGAGAACACCGGGGAGCTGTTTTTT. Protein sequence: CASSGTENTGELFF.

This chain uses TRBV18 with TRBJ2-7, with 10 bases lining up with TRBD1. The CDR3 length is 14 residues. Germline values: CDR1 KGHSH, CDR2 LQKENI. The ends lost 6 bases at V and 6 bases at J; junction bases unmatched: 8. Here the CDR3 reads CASSSGTGASEQYF. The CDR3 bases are TGTGCCAGCTCTTCCGGGACAGGGGCCTCCGAGCAGTACTTC.

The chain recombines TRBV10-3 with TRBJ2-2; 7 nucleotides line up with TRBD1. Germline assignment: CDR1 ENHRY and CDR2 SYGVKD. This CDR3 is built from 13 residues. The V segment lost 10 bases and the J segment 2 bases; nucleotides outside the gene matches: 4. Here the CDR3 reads CANRQGNTGELFF. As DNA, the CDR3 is TGTGCCAACCGACAGGGTAACACCGGGGAGCTGTTTTTT.

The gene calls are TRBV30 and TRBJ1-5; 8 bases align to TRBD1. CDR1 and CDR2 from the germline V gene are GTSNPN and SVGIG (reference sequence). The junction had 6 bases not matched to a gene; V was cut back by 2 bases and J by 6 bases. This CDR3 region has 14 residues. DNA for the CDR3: TGTGCCTGGAGTTGGGCAGGGGGCAGTCAGCCCCAGCATTTT. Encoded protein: CAWSWAGGSQPQHF.

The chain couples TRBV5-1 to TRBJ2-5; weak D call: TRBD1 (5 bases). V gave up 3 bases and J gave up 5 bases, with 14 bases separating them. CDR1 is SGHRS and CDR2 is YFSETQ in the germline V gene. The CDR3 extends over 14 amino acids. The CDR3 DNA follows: TGCGCCAGCAGCTCTGGTGGGGCCCGGGAGACCCAGTACTTC. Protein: CASSSGGARETQYF.

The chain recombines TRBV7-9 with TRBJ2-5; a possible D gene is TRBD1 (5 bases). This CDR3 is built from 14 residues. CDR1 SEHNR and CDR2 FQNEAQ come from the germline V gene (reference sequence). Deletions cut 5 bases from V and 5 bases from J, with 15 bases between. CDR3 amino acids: CASSPNQGWETQYF. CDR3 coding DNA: TGTGCCAGCAGCCCCAATCAGGGCTGGGAGACCCAGTACTTC. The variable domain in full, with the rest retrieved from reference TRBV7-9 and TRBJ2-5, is DTGVSQNPRHKITKRGQNVTFRCDPISEHNRLYWYRQTLGQGPEFLTYFQNEAQLEKSRLLSDRFSAERPKGSFSTLEIQRTEQGDSAMYLCASSPNQGWETQYFGPGTRLLVL.

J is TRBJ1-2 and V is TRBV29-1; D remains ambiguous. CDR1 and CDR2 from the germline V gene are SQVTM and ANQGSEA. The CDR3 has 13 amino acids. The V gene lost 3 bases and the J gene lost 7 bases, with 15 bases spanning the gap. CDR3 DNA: TGCAGCGTTGATCCATCTGCCCTAGGTGGCTACACCTTC. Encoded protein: CSVDPSALGGYTF.

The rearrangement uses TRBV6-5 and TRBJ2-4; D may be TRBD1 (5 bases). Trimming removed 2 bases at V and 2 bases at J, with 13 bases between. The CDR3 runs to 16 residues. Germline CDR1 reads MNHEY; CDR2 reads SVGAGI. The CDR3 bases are TGTGCCAGCAGTTACCCGAGCAGGGCAACCAAAAACATTCAGTACTTC. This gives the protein CASSYPSRATKNIQYF.

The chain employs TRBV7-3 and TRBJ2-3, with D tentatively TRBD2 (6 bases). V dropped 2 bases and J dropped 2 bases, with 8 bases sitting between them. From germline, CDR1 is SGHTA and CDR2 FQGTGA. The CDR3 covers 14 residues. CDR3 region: CASSLAGITDTQYF. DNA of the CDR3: TGTGCCAGCAGCTTAGCGGGGATCACAGATACGCAGTATTTT.

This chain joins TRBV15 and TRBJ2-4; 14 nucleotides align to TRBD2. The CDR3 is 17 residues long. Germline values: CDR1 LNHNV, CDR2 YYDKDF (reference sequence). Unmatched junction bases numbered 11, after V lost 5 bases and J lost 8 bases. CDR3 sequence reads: CATSGSTSGGARDIQYF. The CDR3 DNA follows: TGTGCCACCAGCGGCTCGACTAGCGGGGGGGCCCGTGACATTCAGTACTTC.

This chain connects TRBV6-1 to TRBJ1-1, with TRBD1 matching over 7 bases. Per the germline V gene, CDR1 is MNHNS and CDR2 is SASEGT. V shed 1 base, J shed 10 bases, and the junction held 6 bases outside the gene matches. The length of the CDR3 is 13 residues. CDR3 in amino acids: CASSEGTGSVAFF. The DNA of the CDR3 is TGTGCCAGCAGTGAAGGGACAGGATCTGTAGCTTTCTTT.